This T cell receptor beta chain was documented in a study of early T cells in non-severe SARS-CoV-2 infection. Study-level information: Unsorted whole-blood RNA was sequenced in bulk, leaving chains unpaired.

Tagging with unique molecular identifiers was applied to individual cDNA molecules. TCRdb independently ran MiXCR on the 5' RACE reads; one entry per CDR3 protein. The sample has 75,000 to 90,000 distinct CDR3 sequences, less than 8% seen once; the top ten hold 6.5% to 9%. The CDR3 runs 14 residues. Trimming pared 4 bases from V and 1 base from J, leaving 11 bases between. Germline CDR1 SGHDT, CDR2 YYEEEE. For this clonotype: The antigen is not known.

Whole-study findings and limits: Comparison of clonotypes with VDJdb favored anti-spike CD8 responses while missing private and CD4 specificities.

The sequence derives from an adult who was a healthcare worker with PCR-confirmed SARS-CoV-2 infection or an uninfected control (not recorded which). The sequenced sample was whole blood. The V gene is TRBV5-6, the J gene TRBJ1-1; D uncertain. CDR3 amino acids: CASSTLGSNTEAFF. CDR3 sequence (DNA): TGTGCCAGCAGCACGCTCGGGTCGAACACTGAAGCTTTCTTT. Supplemented by reference TRBV5-6 and TRBJ1-1, the full variable domain reads DAGVTQSPTHLIKTRGQQVTLRCSPKSGHDTVSWYQQALGQGPQFIFQYYEEEERQRGNFPDRFSGHQFPNYSSELNVNALLLGDSALYLCASSTLGSNTEAFFGQGTRLTVV.